The sample holds one count of the clone carrying this T cell receptor (beta chain). Antigen: not known. At one end the junction does not follow the germline gene, possibly because of a read error. The entry originates in a study of shared clonotypes between healthy human individuals. General study points: Against clonotypes common to all four donors, non-shared ones had lower generation probabilities.

Generated by immunoSEQ multiplex PCR, the TCRdb table keeps only in-frame clones and is missing some. This sample has about 2.4 million clones, with approximately 93% found just once. What was sequenced was naive CD4+ T cells from PBMCs. Documented subset: CD45RA+ positively selected. The source of this sequence is a man aged 18-30 years in good health. Some clones in this sample may be carry-over from other donors' samples.

CDR3 sequence: CAISESTEETQYF. CDR3 coding DNA: TGTGCCATCAGCGAGTCGACGGAAGAGACCCAGTACTTC. V is TRBV10-3 and J is TRBJ2-5; D gene unclear. Germline V gene lookup returns CDR1 ENHRY and CDR2 SYGVKD. The CDR3 has 13 residues.